This record looks at one T cell receptor beta chain sequence and its context. Antigen unknown. Profiled with immunoSEQ multiplex PCR; TCRdb holds only in-frame clones, not every one. The sample consists of more than 150,000 clones, roughly 87% of them appearing once. This record belongs to a study of radiation and T cells in renal cell carcinoma. Study-wide background: Nephrectomy followed 15 Gy stereotactic body radiation by 4 weeks. Study conclusions and caveats: Without pretreatment biopsies, baseline tumor clonotype presence was undetermined. In blood, top tumor clones expanded by 2 weeks, shrinking by 4.

Time point here: blood 2 weeks post-SBRT. Described treatment: 15 Gy SBRT to primary tumor, nephrectomy 4 weeks later. Radiation-treated patients gave blood at baseline, week 2 and week 4. Per the germline V gene, CDR1 is SGDLS and CDR2 is YYNGEE. V was pared by 0 bases and J by 5 bases, with 5 bases between. The CDR3 has 13 amino acids. The chain carries TRBV9 and TRBJ1-4; D is undetermined. The receptor's source is a woman between 45 and 65 years old with renal cell carcinoma. The sample in question was blood, obtained from a patient whose treatment included radiotherapy and nephrectomy. The CDR3, as DNA: TGTGCCAGCAGCGTAGATCCCAATGAAAAACTGTTTTTT. Its protein is CASSVDPNEKLFF.